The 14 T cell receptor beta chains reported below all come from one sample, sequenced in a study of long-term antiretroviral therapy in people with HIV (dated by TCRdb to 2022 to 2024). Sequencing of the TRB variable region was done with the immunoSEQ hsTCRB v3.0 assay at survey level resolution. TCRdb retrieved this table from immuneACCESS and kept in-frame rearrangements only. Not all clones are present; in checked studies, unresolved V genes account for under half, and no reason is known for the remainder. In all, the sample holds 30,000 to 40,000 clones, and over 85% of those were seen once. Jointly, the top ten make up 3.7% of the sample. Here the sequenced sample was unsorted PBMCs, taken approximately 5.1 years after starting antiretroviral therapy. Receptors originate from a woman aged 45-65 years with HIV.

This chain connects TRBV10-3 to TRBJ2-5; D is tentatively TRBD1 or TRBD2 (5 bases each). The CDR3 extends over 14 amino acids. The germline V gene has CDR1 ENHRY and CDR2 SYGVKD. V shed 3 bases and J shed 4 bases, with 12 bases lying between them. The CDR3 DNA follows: TGTGCCATCAGTGAAACGGCAGGGAGAGAGACCCAGTACTTC. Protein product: CAISETAGRETQYF.

The CDR3 DNA reads TGTGCCAGCAGCCCAGGGGGCAGCGGATGGGAGACCCAGTACTTC. It encodes CASSPGGSGWETQYF. The V and J genes are TRBV11-3 and TRBJ2-5; 8 bases are shared with TRBD1. Germline CDR1 reads SGHNT; CDR2 reads YENEEA. This CDR3 has 15 amino acids. V lost 5 bases and J lost 5; bases outside the gene matches: 10. The full variable domain, in which reference TRBV11-3 and TRBJ2-5 provide the parts outside the CDR3, is EAGVVQSPRYKIIEKKQPVAFWCNPISGHNTLYWYLQNLGQGPELLIRYENEEAVDDSQLPKDRFSAERLKGVDSTLKIQPAELGDSAVYLCASSPGGSGWETQYFGPGTRLLVL.

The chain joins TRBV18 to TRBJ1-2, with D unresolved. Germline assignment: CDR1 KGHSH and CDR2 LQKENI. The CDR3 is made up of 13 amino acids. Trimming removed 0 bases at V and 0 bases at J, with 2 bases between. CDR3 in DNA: TGTGCCAGCTCACCACCTACTAACTATGGCTACACCTTC. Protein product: CASSPPTNYGYTF.

The CDR3 bases are TGTGCCTGGAGAGGGGTTCCCTCGGGGGAGCAGTTCTTC. It is translated as CAWRGVPSGEQFF. The chain couples TRBV30 to TRBJ2-1; D may match TRBD1 or TRBD2 (5 bases each). V shed 3 bases and J shed 10 bases, with 16 bases lying between them. This CDR3 region has 13 residues. Germline CDR1 and CDR2: GTSNPN and SVGIG (reference sequence).

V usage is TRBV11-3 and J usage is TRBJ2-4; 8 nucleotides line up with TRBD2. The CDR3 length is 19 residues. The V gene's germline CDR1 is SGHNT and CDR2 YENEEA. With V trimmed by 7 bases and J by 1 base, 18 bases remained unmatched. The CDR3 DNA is TGTGCCAGCACCCTTGGGGCGGGGGGCCCTGGAGTCGCCAAAAACATTCAGTACTTC. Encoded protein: CASTLGAGGPGVAKNIQYF.

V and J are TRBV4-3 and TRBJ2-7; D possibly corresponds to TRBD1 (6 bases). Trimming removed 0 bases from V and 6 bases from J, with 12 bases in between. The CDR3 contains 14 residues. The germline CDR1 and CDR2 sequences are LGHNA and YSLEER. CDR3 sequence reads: CASSQDIAGAEQYF. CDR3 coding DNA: TGCGCCAGCAGCCAAGATATCGCAGGGGCCGAGCAGTACTTC.

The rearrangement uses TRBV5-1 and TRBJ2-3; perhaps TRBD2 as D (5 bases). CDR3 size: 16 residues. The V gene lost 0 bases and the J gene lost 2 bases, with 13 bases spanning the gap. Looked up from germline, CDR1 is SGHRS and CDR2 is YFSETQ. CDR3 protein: CASSLAASLNTDTQYF. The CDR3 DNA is TGCGCCAGCAGCTTGGCGGCTAGCCTTAACACAGATACGCAGTATTTT.

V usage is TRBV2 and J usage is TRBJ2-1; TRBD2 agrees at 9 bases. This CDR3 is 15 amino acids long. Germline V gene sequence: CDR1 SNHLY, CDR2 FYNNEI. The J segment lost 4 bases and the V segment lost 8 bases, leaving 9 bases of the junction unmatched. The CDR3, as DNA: TGTGCCAGCTTTGGTAGCGGGGGAGATTACAATGAGCAGTTCTTC. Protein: CASFGSGGDYNEQFF.

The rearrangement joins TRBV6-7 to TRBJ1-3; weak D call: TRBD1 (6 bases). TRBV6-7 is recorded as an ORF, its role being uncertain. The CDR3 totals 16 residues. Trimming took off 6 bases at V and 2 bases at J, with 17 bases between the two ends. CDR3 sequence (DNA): TGTGCCAGCAGCACCCGGGGGGCCAGCGCTGGAAACACCATATATTTT. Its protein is CASSTRGASAGNTIYF.

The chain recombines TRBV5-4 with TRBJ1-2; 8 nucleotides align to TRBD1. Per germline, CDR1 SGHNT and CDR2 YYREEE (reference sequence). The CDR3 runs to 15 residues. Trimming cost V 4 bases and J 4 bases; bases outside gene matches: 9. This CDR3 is CASSTDMGQAYGYTF. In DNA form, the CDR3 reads TGTGCCAGCAGCACTGACATGGGACAGGCCTATGGCTACACCTTC.

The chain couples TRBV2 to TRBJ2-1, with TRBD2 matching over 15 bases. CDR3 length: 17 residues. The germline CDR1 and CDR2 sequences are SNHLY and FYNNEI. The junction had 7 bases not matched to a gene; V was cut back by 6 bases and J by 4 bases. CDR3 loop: CASRGLAGGLTYNEQFF. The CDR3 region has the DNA TGTGCCAGCAGGGGACTAGCGGGGGGCCTGACTTACAATGAGCAGTTCTTC.

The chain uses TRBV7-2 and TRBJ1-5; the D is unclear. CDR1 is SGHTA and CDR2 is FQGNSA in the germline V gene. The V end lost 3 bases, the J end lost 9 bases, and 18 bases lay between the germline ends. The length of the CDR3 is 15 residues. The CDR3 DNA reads TGTGCCAGCAGCTTGAGGGCGTTTGGCGAGTTGCCCCAGCATTTT. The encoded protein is CASSLRAFGELPQHF.

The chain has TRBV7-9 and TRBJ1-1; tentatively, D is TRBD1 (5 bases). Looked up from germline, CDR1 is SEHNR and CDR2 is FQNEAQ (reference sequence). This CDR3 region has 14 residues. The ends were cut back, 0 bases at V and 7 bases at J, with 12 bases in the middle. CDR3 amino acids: CASSLAGGILEAFF. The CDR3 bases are TGTGCCAGCAGCTTAGCGGGGGGAATACTTGAAGCTTTCTTT. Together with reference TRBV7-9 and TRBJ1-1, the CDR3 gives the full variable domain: DTGVSQNPRHKITKRGQNVTFRCDPISEHNRLYWYRQTLGQGPEFLTYFQNEAQLEKSRLLSDRFSAERPKGSFSTLEIQRTEQGDSAMYLCASSLAGGILEAFFGQGTRLTVV.

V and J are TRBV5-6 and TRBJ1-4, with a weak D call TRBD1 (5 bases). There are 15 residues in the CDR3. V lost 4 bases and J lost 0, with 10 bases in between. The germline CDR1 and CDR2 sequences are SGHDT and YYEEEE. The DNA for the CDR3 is TGTGCCAGCAGCCTGGTGGGGGCAACTAATGAAAAACTGTTTTTT. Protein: CASSLVGATNEKLFF.